The clone carrying this TCR beta chain is a singleton in its sample. The antigen is undetermined. The assay was immunoSEQ multiplex PCR, and TCRdb's table has in-frame clones only and misses some. The sample holds around 79,000 clones, 91% seen once. This sample stems from a study of OX40 agonist ivuxolimab in advanced cancers. Findings and limits, study-wide: At doses 0.1 to 3.0 mg/kg, CD4+ and CD8+ clones expanded.

CDR1 is LNHDA, CDR2 SQIVND, per germline (reference sequence). J was trimmed by 6 bases and V by 3 bases; bases with no gene match: 9. This CDR3 has 15 residues. The chain joins TRBV19 to TRBJ2-7; 9 bases are a match to TRBD1. Sample: CD4+ or CD8+ T cells sorted from blood, taken in a trial of the OX40 agonist ivuxolimab. This sequence was found in an adult with an advanced solid tumor such as melanoma, head and neck, liver or kidney cancer. The CDR3: CASSIEGQGRGEQYF. CDR3 sequence (DNA): TGTGCCAGTAGTATCGAGGGACAGGGCAGGGGCGAGCAGTACTTC.